A single sample is the source of the 29 T cell receptor beta chains below, sequenced in a study of blood T cell repertoires in COVID-19. TCRdb's copy holds only in-frame clones and misses some; the assay was immunoSEQ multiplex PCR. The sample lists approximately 210,000 clones, 65% to 90% occurring once. The sample taken for sequencing was PBMCs or T cells enriched from blood (not recorded which). The receptors stem from a woman between 50 and 59 years old with acute COVID-19.

The chain employs TRBV4-1 and TRBJ1-5; 9 bases are a match to TRBD1. This CDR3 has 15 amino acids. CDR1 and CDR2 (germline): MGHRA, YSYEKL. V gave up 2 bases and J gave up 6 bases; unmatched junction bases: 5. CDR3 in amino acids: CASSQSGTGFQPQHF. The CDR3 DNA reads TGCGCCAGCAGCCAATCCGGGACAGGGTTTCAGCCCCAGCATTTT.

This rearrangement joins TRBV6-5 to TRBJ2-2; D is unclear. The V gene's germline CDR1 is MNHEY and CDR2 SVGAGI. Trimming shortened V by 4 bases and J by 1 base, and 10 bases separated the two germline ends. This CDR3 is built from 15 residues. This CDR3 is CASSSFYRNTGELFF. The CDR3 region has the DNA TGTGCCAGCAGTTCCTTCTATAGGAACACCGGGGAGCTGTTTTTT.

The rearrangement uses TRBV29-1 and TRBJ1-5; tentative D call: TRBD1 (5 bases). The germline V gene has CDR1 SQVTM and CDR2 ANQGSEA. Between the trimmed V and J ends, which lost 4 bases and 5 bases, there was a span of 12 bases. This CDR3 region has 13 residues. CDR3 sequence: CSVGGDGDQPQHF. In DNA form, the CDR3 reads TGCAGCGTTGGGGGGGATGGGGATCAGCCCCAGCATTTT.

V gene TRBV7-2 combines with J gene TRBJ1-1; 7 nucleotides line up with TRBD1. CDR3 length: 12 amino acids. V shed 5 bases and J 9 bases; nucleotides not matched to a gene: 6. Germline CDR1 and CDR2: SGHTA and FQGNSA. The CDR3 coding sequence is TGTGCCAGCAGCCTTGGGACAGATAAAGCTTTCTTT. Translated: CASSLGTDKAFF.

This chain links TRBV6-5 with TRBJ2-7; 9 bases are shared with TRBD1. The J segment lost 6 bases and the V segment lost 0 bases, leaving 9 bases of the junction unmatched. The CDR3 loop spans 16 amino acids. CDR1 and CDR2 (germline): MNHEY, SVGAGI. As DNA, the CDR3 is TGTGCCAGCAGTTACTCCGCGGGACAGGGTGTGTCCGAGCAGTACTTC. Its protein product is CASSYSAGQGVSEQYF.

This clone was counted a few times. The V and J genes are TRBV6-5 and TRBJ1-3; the D gene is possibly TRBD1 (5 bases). The CDR3 has 13 residues. Germline-derived CDR1 and CDR2 are MNHEY and SVGAGI. The V and J ends lost 7 bases and 3 bases respectively, with 10 bases between them. The CDR3 reads CASTRAGGNTIYF. In DNA form, the CDR3 reads TGTGCCAGCACCAGGGCAGGTGGAAACACCATATATTTT.

In its sample, this clone was seen many times. The sample contains more than one DNA sequence encoding this CDR3. The rearrangement links TRBV18 to TRBJ1-6; 9 bases line up with TRBD1. Germline trimming cut 4 bases from V and 8 bases from J; bases unmatched to any gene: 3. Looked up from germline, CDR1 is KGHSH and CDR2 is LQKENI. The CDR3 extends over 14 amino acids. The CDR3 loop reads CASSRDRGDSPLHF. The CDR3 region has the DNA TGTGCCAGCTCACGAGACAGGGGGGATTCACCCCTCCACTTT.

This clone was seen more than once but under ten times. The chain joins TRBV15 to TRBJ2-5; D is perhaps TRBD2 (5 bases). From germline, CDR1 is LNHNV and CDR2 YYDKDF (reference sequence). The V end lost 1 base, the J end lost 2 bases, and 14 bases lay between the germline ends. The CDR3 runs to 16 residues. The CDR3 region is CATSRAPPGTQETQYF. The CDR3, as DNA: TGTGCCACCAGCAGAGCCCCCCCGGGAACACAAGAGACCCAGTACTTC.

The rearrangement joins TRBV4-1 to TRBJ2-1; 12 nucleotides align to TRBD2. Germline V lookup: CDR1 MGHRA, CDR2 YSYEKL. J gave up 2 bases and V 1 base, and 6 bases lay outside the gene matches. The CDR3 sequence is 18 residues long. CDR3 sequence: CASSQGLAGALAYNEQFF. CDR3 nucleotide sequence: TGCGCCAGCAGCCAAGGACTAGCGGGAGCCCTAGCCTACAATGAGCAGTTCTTC.

V gene TRBV10-3 combines with J gene TRBJ2-2; 8 bases are shared with TRBD1. This CDR3 comprises 16 residues. Germline loops: CDR1 ENHRY, CDR2 SYGVKD. The junction had 7 bases not matched to a gene; V was cut back by 6 bases and J by 1 base. CDR3 loop: CAISMTGALNTGELFF. CDR3 DNA: TGTGCCATCAGCATGACAGGGGCCTTGAACACCGGGGAGCTGTTTTTT.

The gene calls are TRBV28 and TRBJ2-5, with 13 bases identical to TRBD2. Germline V CDR1 and CDR2: MDHEN, SYDVKM. V shed 2 bases and J 5 bases; nucleotides not matched to a gene: 8. This CDR3 comprises 17 residues. The CDR3 here is CASSLRTSGGVGETQYF. The CDR3 DNA is TGTGCCAGCAGTTTAAGGACTAGCGGGGGTGTTGGGGAGACCCAGTACTTC.

The V call is TRBV6-2 or TRBV6-3, the J call TRBJ2-7, with no clear D. Germline values: CDR1 MNHEY, CDR2 SVGEGT. The CDR3 sequence is 12 residues long. V was shortened by 4 bases and J by 8 bases, with 12 bases between the two germline ends. The CDR3 region has the DNA TGTGCCAGCAGTTCCAGATTCGAAAAGCAGTACTTC. This codes for CASSSRFEKQYF.

V gene TRBV19 combines with J gene TRBJ2-5; 7 bases align to TRBD1. The V and J ends lost 3 bases and 4 bases, in that order; junction bases with no gene match: 11. Germline assignment: CDR1 LNHDA and CDR2 SQIVND (reference sequence). The CDR3 contains 16 residues. Here the CDR3 DNA reads TGTGCCAGTAGTATCGGGACAGCTAAGTTCGGAGAGACCCAGTACTTC. This gives the protein CASSIGTAKFGETQYF.

The chain recombines TRBV24-1 with TRBJ2-3; 7 bases are shared with TRBD2. The CDR3 has 17 residues. The trim removed 0 bases at V and 2 bases at J, leaving 7 bases unmatched. Germline V lookup: CDR1 KGHDR, CDR2 SFDVKD. The CDR3 DNA sequence: TGTGCCACCAGTGATTTGGGCCTCGGGACTAACACAGATACGCAGTATTTT. It yields the protein CATSDLGLGTNTDTQYF.

The chain uses TRBV7-2 and TRBJ1-2; 10 nucleotides align to TRBD1. Germline V gene lookup returns CDR1 SGHTA and CDR2 FQGNSA. This CDR3 contains 14 residues. The V segment lost 4 bases and the J segment 8 bases; nucleotides outside the gene matches: 7. This CDR3 reads CASSSGQGDRGYTF. Here the CDR3 DNA reads TGTGCCAGCAGCTCCGGACAGGGGGATCGAGGCTACACCTTC.

The rearrangement links TRBV4-1 to TRBJ2-1; the D is unclear. Trimming stripped 0 bases from V and 10 bases from J, with 13 bases between. The CDR3 runs 14 residues. The germline V gene encodes CDR1 MGHRA and CDR2 YSYEKL. Here the CDR3 DNA reads TGCGCCAGCAGCCAAGAAACCGCATCCAGGGAGCAGTTCTTC. This encodes CASSQETASREQFF.

The V and J genes are TRBV11-2 and TRBJ2-7, with unresolved D. The length of the CDR3 is 11 residues. V dropped 2 bases and J dropped 6 bases, with 5 bases sitting between them. Germline loops: CDR1 SGHAT, CDR2 FQNNGV. The CDR3 coding sequence is TGTGCCAGCAGCTTAATAGTCGAGCAGTACTTC. Translated: CASSLIVEQYF.

V is TRBV3-1 (or the pseudogene TRBV3-2) and J is TRBJ2-3, with TRBD2 as a possible D gene (6 bases). The CDR3 extends over 13 amino acids. V was pared by 4 bases and J by 5 bases, with 10 bases between. Germline assignment: CDR1 LGHDT and CDR2 YNNKEL (reference sequence). This chain's CDR3 is CASSPLGGDTQYF. The CDR3 bases are TGTGCCAGCAGCCCCTTGGGAGGAGATACGCAGTATTTT.

This chain uses TRBV19 with TRBJ2-1, with 11 bases fitting TRBD1. The junction had 2 bases not matched to a gene; V was cut back by 6 bases and J by 7 bases. Germline CDR1 reads LNHDA; CDR2 reads SQIVND (reference sequence). CDR3 length: 13 amino acids. CDR3 residues: CASRGTGGNEQFF. Written as DNA, the CDR3 is TGTGCCAGTAGGGGGACAGGGGGGAATGAGCAGTTCTTC.

This rearrangement joins TRBV28 to TRBJ2-7, with 7 positions matching TRBD1. There are 15 residues in the CDR3. V shed 4 bases, J shed 1 base, and the junction held 7 bases outside the gene matches. Germline lookup yields CDR1 MDHEN and CDR2 SYDVKM. CDR3 nucleotide sequence: TGTGCCAGCAGTTCCCATGGACAGGCTTCCTACGAGCAGTACTTC. Its protein is CASSSHGQASYEQYF.

The J gene is TRBJ2-3, the V gene TRBV5-1, with 10 bases that match TRBD2. The CDR3 runs to 15 residues. V lost 4 bases and J lost 4; bases outside the gene matches: 6. The germline V gene has CDR1 SGHRS and CDR2 YFSETQ. The CDR3 DNA is TGCGCCAGCAGCCGGAGCGGGGGGGCTCCAGATACGCAGTATTTT. This encodes CASSRSGGAPDTQYF.

As regards this clone: This CDR3 is also generated by other DNA sequences in the sample. This chain uses TRBV11-2 with TRBJ2-3, with D possibly being TRBD2 (7 bases). CDR1 is SGHAT, CDR2 FQNNGV, per germline. This CDR3 has 15 amino acids. Deletions cut 5 bases from V and 1 base from J, with 13 bases between. The CDR3: CASSLRGGGTDTQYF. The CDR3, as DNA: TGTGCCAGCAGCCTAAGGGGGGGCGGCACAGATACGCAGTATTTT.

The chain uses TRBV29-1 and TRBJ1-1; a possible D gene is TRBD1 (5 bases). The ends were cut back, 7 bases at V and 5 bases at J, with 20 bases in the middle. The CDR3 extends over 14 amino acids. Germline assignment: CDR1 SQVTM and CDR2 ANQGSEA. CDR3 sequence: CSAFHGAERTEAFF. The CDR3 region has the DNA TGCAGCGCGTTTCATGGGGCAGAGAGGACTGAAGCTTTCTTT.

V is TRBV13 and J is TRBJ1-5; weak D call: TRBD1 (6 bases). The CDR3 has 14 residues. Germline CDR1 is PRHDT and CDR2 is FYEKMQ (reference sequence). Trimming removed 7 bases from V and 6 bases from J, with 16 bases in between. The CDR3: CASKKKGGGQPQHF. CDR3 nucleotide sequence: TGTGCCAGCAAAAAGAAGGGAGGGGGTCAGCCCCAGCATTTT.

This clone was observed a single time. The V and J genes are TRBV7-8 and TRBJ1-2, with 9 bases aligning to TRBD1. With 5 bases clipped from V and 8 bases from J, the junction kept 18 bases outside the gene matches. This CDR3 has 17 amino acids. CDR1 is SGHVS and CDR2 is FQNEAQ in the germline V gene. DNA for the CDR3: TGTGCCAGCAGCCCCGCGGACAGGGGAGGCTCCGTTCGGGGCTACACCTTC. It is translated as CASSPADRGGSVRGYTF. Complete variable domain (other parts from reference TRBV7-8 and TRBJ1-2): GAGVSQSPRYKVAKRGQDVALRCDPISGHVSLFWYQQALGQGPEFLTYFQNEAQLDKSGLPSDRFFAERPEGSVSTLKIQRTQQEDSAVYLCASSPADRGGSVRGYTFGSGTRLTVV.

The table lists this clone with a count of one. V is TRBV28 and J is TRBJ2-5; 7 positions agree with TRBD1. The CDR3 is made up of 13 amino acids. With 5 bases clipped from V and 1 base from J, the junction kept 1 base outside the gene matches. CDR1 is MDHEN and CDR2 is SYDVKM in the germline V gene. CDR3 in DNA: TGTGCCAGCAGTGGGACAGTCCAAGAGACCCAGTACTTC. Translated: CASSGTVQETQYF. Looking up the rest from reference TRBV28 and TRBJ2-5 gives the full variable domain: DVKVTQSSRYLVKRTGEKVFLECVQDMDHENMFWYRQDPGLGLRLIYFSYDVKMKEKGDIPEGYSVSREKKERFSLILESASTNQTSMYLCASSGTVQETQYFGPGTRLLVL.

The chain employs TRBV5-1 and TRBJ2-7; 8 bases align to TRBD2. Trimming cost V 5 bases and J 5 bases; bases outside gene matches: 9. CDR3 length equals 14 residues. Germline-derived CDR1 and CDR2 are SGHRS and YFSETQ. CDR3 region: CASRGRGGGDEQYF. The CDR3 nucleotides read TGCGCCAGCAGGGGACGGGGGGGTGGCGACGAGCAGTACTTC. The whole variable domain, remainder taken from reference TRBV5-1 and TRBJ2-7, is KAGVTQTPRYLIKTRGQQVTLSCSPISGHRSVSWYQQTPGQGLQFLFEYFSETQRNKGNFPGRFSGRQFSNSRSEMNVSTLELGDSALYLCASRGRGGGDEQYFGPGTRLTVT.

This clone occurred a few times. V is TRBV5-1 and J is TRBJ2-3, with D maybe TRBD1 (5 bases). Germline assignment: CDR1 SGHRS and CDR2 YFSETQ. Trimming left V 5 bases short and J 4 bases short, with 11 bases between. The CDR3 is 13 residues long. CDR3 sequence (DNA): TGCGCCAGCAGGAAAACAGGCGCAGATACGCAGTATTTT. This translates into CASRKTGADTQYF.

This chain connects TRBV7-2 to TRBJ2-5, with D maybe TRBD2 (5 bases). Germline assignment: CDR1 SGHTA and CDR2 FQGNSA. The V gene lost 1 base and the J gene lost 3 bases, with 6 bases spanning the gap. This CDR3 region has 13 residues. The CDR3 nucleotides are TGTGCCAGCAGCTTAGAGCGGAAAGAGACCCAGTACTTC. This sequence encodes CASSLERKETQYF.